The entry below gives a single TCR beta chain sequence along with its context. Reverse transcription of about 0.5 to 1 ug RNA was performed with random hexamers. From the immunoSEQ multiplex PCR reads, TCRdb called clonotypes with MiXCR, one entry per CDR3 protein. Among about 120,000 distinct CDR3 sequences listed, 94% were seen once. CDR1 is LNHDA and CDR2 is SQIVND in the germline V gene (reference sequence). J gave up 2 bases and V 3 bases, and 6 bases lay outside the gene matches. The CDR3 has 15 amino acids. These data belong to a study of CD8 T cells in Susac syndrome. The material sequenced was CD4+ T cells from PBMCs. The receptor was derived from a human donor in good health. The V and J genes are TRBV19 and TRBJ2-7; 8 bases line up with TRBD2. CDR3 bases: TGTGCCAGTAGTATCGCCGGGACTAGTGCCTACGAGCAGTACTTC. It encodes CASSIAGTSAYEQYF.